The 2 T cell receptor beta chains below come from one sample, sequenced in a study of blood T cells in healthy people across ages. Through a sample-barcoded 5' primer and a J-beta primer mix, a second PCR was run for about 6 to 11 cycles. TCRdb re-analysed the 5' RACE reads in MiXCR, keeping a single row per CDR3 protein. The sample consists of about 780,000 distinct CDR3 sequences, about half of them appearing once. Sequenced input: blood. These receptors were obtained from a man older than 75 in good health.

The chain employs TRBV7-2 and TRBJ2-3, with 14 bases that match TRBD2. Trimming cost V 5 bases and J 0 bases; bases outside gene matches: 7. CDR3 length: 18 amino acids. Germline V gene data show CDR1 as SGHTA and CDR2 as FQGNSA. The CDR3 nucleotides read TGTGCCAGCAGCCCACAGACTAGCGGGAGGGCTAGCACAGATACGCAGTATTTT. Its protein product is CASSPQTSGRASTDTQYF.

This chain uses TRBV19 with TRBJ2-2, with 9 bases that match TRBD1. Germline CDR1 and CDR2: LNHDA and SQIVND (reference sequence). The CDR3 contains 14 residues. V shed 7 bases, J shed 6 bases, and the junction held 6 bases outside the gene matches. CDR3 protein: CASKDRGLPGELFF. CDR3 coding DNA: TGTGCCAGTAAGGACAGGGGTCTTCCCGGGGAGCTGTTTTTT.